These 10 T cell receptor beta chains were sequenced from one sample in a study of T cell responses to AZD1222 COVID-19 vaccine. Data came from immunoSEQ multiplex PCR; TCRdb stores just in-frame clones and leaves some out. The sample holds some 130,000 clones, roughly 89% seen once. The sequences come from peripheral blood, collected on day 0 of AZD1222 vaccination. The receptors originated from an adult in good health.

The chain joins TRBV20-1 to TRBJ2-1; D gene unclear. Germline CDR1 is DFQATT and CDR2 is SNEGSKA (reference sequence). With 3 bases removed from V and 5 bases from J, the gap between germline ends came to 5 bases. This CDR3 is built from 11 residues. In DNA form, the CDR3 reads TGCAGTGCTAGTTATCACAATGAGCAGTTCTTC. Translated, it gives CSASYHNEQFF.

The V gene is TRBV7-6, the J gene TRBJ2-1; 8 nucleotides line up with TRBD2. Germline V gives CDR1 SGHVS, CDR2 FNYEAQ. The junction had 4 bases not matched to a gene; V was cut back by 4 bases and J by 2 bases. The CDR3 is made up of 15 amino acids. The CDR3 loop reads CASSYTSGTYNEQFF. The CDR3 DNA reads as TGTGCCAGCAGCTACACTAGCGGCACCTACAATGAGCAGTTCTTC. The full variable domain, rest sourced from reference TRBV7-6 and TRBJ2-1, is GAGVSQSPRYKVTKRGQDVALRCDPISGHVSLYWYRQALGQGPEFLTYFNYEAQQDKSGLPNDRFSAERPEGSISTLTIQRTEQRDSAMYRCASSYTSGTYNEQFFGPGTRLTVL.

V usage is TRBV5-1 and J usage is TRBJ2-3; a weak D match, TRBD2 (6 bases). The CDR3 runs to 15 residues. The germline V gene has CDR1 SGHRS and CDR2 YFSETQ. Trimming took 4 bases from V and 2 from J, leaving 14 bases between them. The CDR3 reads CASSMRGVSTDTQYF. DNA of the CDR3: TGCGCCAGCAGCATGCGGGGAGTCTCCACAGATACGCAGTATTTT.

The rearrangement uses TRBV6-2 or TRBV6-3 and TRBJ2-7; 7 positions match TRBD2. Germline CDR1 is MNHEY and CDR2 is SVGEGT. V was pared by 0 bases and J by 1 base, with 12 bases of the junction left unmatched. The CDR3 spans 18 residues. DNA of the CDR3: TGTGCCAGCAGTTACTCGATCGCTAGCGGACTGACTTCCTACGAGCAGTACTTC. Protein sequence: CASSYSIASGLTSYEQYF.

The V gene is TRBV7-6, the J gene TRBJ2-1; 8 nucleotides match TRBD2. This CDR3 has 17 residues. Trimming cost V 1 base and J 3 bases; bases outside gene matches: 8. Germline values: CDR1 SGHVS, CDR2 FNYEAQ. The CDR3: CASSLEPRGRLYNEQFF. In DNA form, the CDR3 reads TGTGCCAGCAGCTTAGAGCCCCGCGGGAGGCTCTACAATGAGCAGTTCTTC. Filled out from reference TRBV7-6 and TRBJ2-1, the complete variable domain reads GAGVSQSPRYKVTKRGQDVALRCDPISGHVSLYWYRQALGQGPEFLTYFNYEAQQDKSGLPNDRFSAERPEGSISTLTIQRTEQRDSAMYRCASSLEPRGRLYNEQFFGPGTRLTVL.

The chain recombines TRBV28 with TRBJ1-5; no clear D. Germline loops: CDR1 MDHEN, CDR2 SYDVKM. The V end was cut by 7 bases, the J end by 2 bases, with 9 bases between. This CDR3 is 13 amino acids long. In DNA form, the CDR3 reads TGTGCCAGCACCCCGCGGGGCAATCAGCCCCAGCATTTT. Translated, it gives CASTPRGNQPQHF.

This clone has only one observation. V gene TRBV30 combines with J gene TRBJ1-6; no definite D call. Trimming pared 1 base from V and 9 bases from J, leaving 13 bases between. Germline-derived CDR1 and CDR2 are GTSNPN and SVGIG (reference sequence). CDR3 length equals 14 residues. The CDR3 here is CAWSEGAPGSPLHF. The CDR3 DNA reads TGTGCCTGGAGTGAAGGTGCGCCGGGTTCACCCCTCCACTTT.

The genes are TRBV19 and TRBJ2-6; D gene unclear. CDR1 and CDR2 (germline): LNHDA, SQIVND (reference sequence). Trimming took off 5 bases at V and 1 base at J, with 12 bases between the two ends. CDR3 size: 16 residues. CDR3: CASSYTVGSGANVLTF. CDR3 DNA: TGTGCCAGTAGTTATACGGTGGGATCTGGGGCCAACGTCCTGACTTTC.

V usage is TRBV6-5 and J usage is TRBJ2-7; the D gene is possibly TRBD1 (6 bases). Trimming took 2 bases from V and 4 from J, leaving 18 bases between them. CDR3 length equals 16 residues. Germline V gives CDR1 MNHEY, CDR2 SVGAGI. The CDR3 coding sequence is TGTGCCAGCAGTTACCGTCCGGGACAAGGGGTATACGAGCAGTACTTC. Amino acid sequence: CASSYRPGQGVYEQYF.

The CDR3 nucleotides read TGTGCCAGCAGCGATAGCGTGGCAGATACGCAGTATTTT. This encodes CASSDSVADTQYF. V and J are TRBV7-8 and TRBJ2-3, with a weak D call TRBD2 (5 bases). V shed 5 bases and J shed 4 bases, with 10 bases lying between them. Looked up from germline, CDR1 is SGHVS and CDR2 is FQNEAQ. There are 13 residues in the CDR3. The variable domain in full, with the rest retrieved from reference TRBV7-8 and TRBJ2-3, is GAGVSQSPRYKVAKRGQDVALRCDPISGHVSLFWYQQALGQGPEFLTYFQNEAQLDKSGLPSDRFFAERPEGSVSTLKIQRTQQEDSAVYLCASSDSVADTQYFGPGTRLTVL.